This TCR beta chain was documented in a study of T cell responses to AZD1222 COVID-19 vaccine. Study findings and constraints: Targeting of unmutated variant regions was reportedly seen in nearly half of spike-specific TCRs.

CDR3 length: 14 residues. V lost 4 bases, J lost 8 bases, and 9 bases stayed unmatched. CDR1 KGHDR and CDR2 SFDVKD come from the germline V gene. Sequencing was performed with immunoSEQ multiplex PCR; in TCRdb, only in-frame clones are kept and a portion is missing. The table includes under 250,000 clones, approximately 94% detected once. On this clone: The target antigen is unknown.

The receptor was isolated from an adult in good health. The J gene is TRBJ1-2, the V gene TRBV24-1; 7 bases line up with TRBD1. Source: peripheral blood, taken on day 0 of MenACWY control vaccination. CDR3 bases: TGTGCCACCAGTGAATCCACAGGGGAGGGCGGCTACACCTTC. This translates into CATSESTGEGGYTF.